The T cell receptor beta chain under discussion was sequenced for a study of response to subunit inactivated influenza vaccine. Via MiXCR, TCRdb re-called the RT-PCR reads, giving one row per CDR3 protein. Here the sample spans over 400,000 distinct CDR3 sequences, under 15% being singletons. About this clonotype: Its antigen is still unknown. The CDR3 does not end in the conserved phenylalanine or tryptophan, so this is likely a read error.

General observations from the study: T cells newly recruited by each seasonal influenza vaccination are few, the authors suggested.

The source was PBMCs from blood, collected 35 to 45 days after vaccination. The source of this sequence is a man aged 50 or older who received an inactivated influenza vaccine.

This CDR3 reads CASSSSVVATYNEQFL. As DNA, the CDR3 is TGTGCCAGCAGCTCTAGTGTGGTAGCGACATACAATGAGCAGTTCCTC. The gene calls are TRBV3-1 and TRBJ2-1, with D maybe TRBD2 (5 bases). The CDR3 contains 16 residues. From germline, CDR1 is LGHDT and CDR2 YNNKEL (reference sequence). Trimming took 5 bases from V and 4 from J, leaving 18 bases between them.